This T cell receptor (beta chain) came from a study of blood T cell repertoires in COVID-19. At the level of the study: Acute and convalescent COVID-19 specimens originated in the United States, Italy and Spain. Sources were T cells, B-cell-depleted T cells, or PBMCs; the material itself was cDNA or gDNA.

There are 13 residues in the CDR3. The V gene's germline CDR1 is SQVTM and CDR2 ANQGSEA. Concerning this clone itself: One junction end disagrees with the germline gene, perhaps due to a read error.

Source study methods: Estimated nucleated cell counts came from reference gene primer amplification. Generated by immunoSEQ multiplex PCR, the TCRdb table keeps only in-frame clones and is missing some. V and J calls and clone size are given by that table; D and trimming were obtained from the DNA. The data contain 45,000 to 60,000 clones, 82% of them singletons. The receptor was derived from a human donor with acute or convalescent COVID-19. The donor label of this sample is uncertain. The sequenced sample was peripheral blood. The genes are TRBV29-1 and TRBJ2-7; 8 positions match TRBD1. CDR3 region: CSVWDRNNYEQYF. Here the CDR3 DNA reads TGCAGCGTTTGGGACAGGAACAACTACGAACAGTACTTC.